This T cell receptor beta chain was identified in a study of blood T cells in healthy people across ages. Then a second PCR, running about 6 to 12 cycles, was carried out with a sample-barcoded 5' primer and a J-beta primer mix. All cDNA molecules were each tagged by a template-switch adaptor with 12 random nucleotides. Each CDR3 protein is one row after TCRdb ran MiXCR on the 5' RACE reads. This sample carries about 650,000 distinct CDR3 sequences, about a third of them seen once, and the ten largest clones take 15%. Trimming pared 0 bases from V and 4 bases from J, leaving 21 bases between. This CDR3 has 18 amino acids. Germline lookup yields CDR1 LGHNA and CDR2 YSLEER.

The V call is TRBV4-3, the J call TRBJ1-2; the D is unclear. The sequencing input was blood. This receptor was obtained from a woman of 80 years or more in good health. The CDR3 loop is CASSQDRVSGTLRYGYTF. CDR3 nucleotide sequence: TGCGCCAGCAGCCAAGATCGGGTTTCCGGCACATTACGCTATGGCTACACCTTC.